This record looks at one T cell receptor beta chain sequence and its context. Sequenced by immunoSEQ multiplex PCR; TCRdb stores in-frame clones only, minus some. This sample yields 95,000 to 150,000 clones, of which over 85% are seen a single time; roughly 2% belongs to the top ten. The data belong to a study of cytomegalovirus exposure and HLA in healthy donors. V shed 2 bases and J 7 bases; nucleotides not matched to a gene: 4. CDR3 length equals 14 residues. Germline-derived CDR1 and CDR2 are SGHTA and FQGNSA. The receptor was derived from a woman under 30 in good health and CMV-seronegative. Specimen: PBMCs. The chain employs TRBV7-2 and TRBJ2-2, with 7 positions matching TRBD1. CDR3 sequence: CASSLPRQGGELFF. In nucleotides, the CDR3 is TGTGCCAGCAGCTTACCAAGACAGGGCGGGGAGCTGTTTTTT.